This is a list of T cell receptor beta chains from one sample in a study of shared clonotypes between healthy human individuals. Method: immunoSEQ multiplex PCR; TCRdb's copy keeps in-frame clones and lacks some. The sample has about 2.4 million clones, roughly 93% seen once. The sequencing sample was made of naive CD4+ T cells from PBMCs. The receptor source for this set is a man aged 18 to 35 in good health. Some clones in this sample may be carry-over from other donors' samples. Each CDR3 is given without its conserved first and last residue.

J | V | CDR3
TRBJ2-5 | TRBV11-2 | ASSLQGRIETQY
TRBJ2-5 | TRBV7-9 | ASSLDRGQETQY
TRBJ2-7 | TRBV28 | ASSLSQTYEQY
TRBJ1-3 | TRBV28 | ASRPKHTAIY
TRBJ2-1 | TRBV7-3 | ASSLDSSSYNEQF
TRBJ2-7 | TRBV27 | ASSPRQGRGYEQY
TRBJ2-1 | TRBV7-8 | ASSLRGLPEQF
TRBJ2-3 | TRBV9 | ASSVLGLAFTDTQY
TRBJ2-3 | TRBV4-2 | ASSPGTSGPDTQY
TRBJ1-5 | TRBV27 | ASSHDRGSNQPQH
TRBJ2-2 | TRBV5-1 | ASSLALGQGAGTGELF
TRBJ1-5 | TRBV2 | ASSGSTGNQPQH
TRBJ2-7 | TRBV25-1 | ATKEGGFSYEQY
TRBJ1-5 | TRBV6-1 | ASSEAIMKGGVGIIQPQH
TRBJ2-1 | TRBV25-1 | ASSEGGGSGSRNEQF
TRBJ2-2 | TRBV4-2 | ASSQDHQGANTGELF
TRBJ1-1 | TRBV6-6 | ASSYSRQLPEAF
TRBJ1-2 | TRBV5-6 | ASSLGALDGYT
TRBJ2-7 | TRBV25-1 | ASSAQGLGSVYEQY
TRBJ1-4 | TRBV5-4 | ASSKFRSNEKLF
TRBJ2-2 | TRBV5-1 | ASSYRDSGSTGELF
TRBJ1-2 | TRBV28 | ASSLGGVGYT
TRBJ1-4 | TRBV5-1 | ASSGNPLGTGLDEKLF
TRBJ2-3 | TRBV9 | ASSVGVGSTDTQY
TRBJ2-1 | TRBV6-1 | ASSGRTQSSYNEQF
TRBJ1-5 | TRBV6-5 | ASKTDDRNNQPQH
TRBJ2-1 | TRBV7-9 | ASSPDSRGEQF
TRBJ2-7 | TRBV5-1 | ASSPTGGSSYEQY
TRBJ2-7 | TRBV27 | ASSPADRSSYEQY
TRBJ2-2 | TRBV28 | ASSLTGNTGELF
TRBJ2-1 | TRBV7-8 | ASSRDFSNEQF
TRBJ2-7 | TRBV11-2 | ASSSAWTSGSPEQY
TRBJ2-2 | TRBV28 | ATKWTGYTGELF
TRBJ1-2 | TRBV5-1 | ASRGGAVTNYGYT
TRBJ2-5 | TRBV7-9 | ASSFLDGSETQY
TRBJ1-5 | TRBV5-1 | ASSLSGNQPQH
TRBJ2-7 | TRBV5-1 | ASSLLATSPPIEQY
TRBJ1-1 | TRBV18 | ASSVGADTEAF
TRBJ1-4 | TRBV7-3 | ASSLAGRSRKTEVLHEKLF
TRBJ2-3 | TRBV28 | ASSTGTLMGDTQY
TRBJ2-4 | TRBV27 | ASGFGTGWNIQY
TRBJ1-2 | TRBV29-1 | SVITIGRGRGYT
TRBJ2-2 | TRBV11-2 | ASSFTSAGELF
TRBJ2-3 | TRBV19 | ASSIDPVGNTQY
TRBJ1-1 | TRBV5-3 | ARSWTTGLTEAF
TRBJ2-7 | TRBV2 | ASSYFDEQY
TRBJ2-7 | TRBV5-1 | ASSAPSGSGSYEQY
TRBJ2-1 | TRBV5-1 | ASSGTGSSYNEQF
TRBJ2-2 | TRBV4-3 | ASSQDVGTSGRWDTGELF
TRBJ2-7 | TRBV10-3 | AIRAGWRASGDYEQY
TRBJ2-6 | TRBV5-1 | ASSLALSSGANVLT
TRBJ1-4 | TRBV30 | AWSVSGGNKLF
TRBJ2-5 | TRBV15 | ATRDRGANSQETQY
TRBJ2-5 | TRBV7-9 | ASRETGSGETQY